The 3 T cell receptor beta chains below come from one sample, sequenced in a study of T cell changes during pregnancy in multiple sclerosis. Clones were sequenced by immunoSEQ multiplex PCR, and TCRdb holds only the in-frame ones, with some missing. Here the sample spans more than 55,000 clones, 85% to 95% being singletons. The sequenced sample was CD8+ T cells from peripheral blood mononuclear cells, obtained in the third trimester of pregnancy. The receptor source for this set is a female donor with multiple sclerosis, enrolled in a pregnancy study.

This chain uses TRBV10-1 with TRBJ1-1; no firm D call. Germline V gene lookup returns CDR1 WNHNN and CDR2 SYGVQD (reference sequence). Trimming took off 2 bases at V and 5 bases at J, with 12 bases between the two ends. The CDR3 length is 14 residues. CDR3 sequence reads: CASSERSGDTEAFF. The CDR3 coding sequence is TGCGCCAGCAGTGAGAGGTCCGGGGATACTGAAGCTTTCTTT.

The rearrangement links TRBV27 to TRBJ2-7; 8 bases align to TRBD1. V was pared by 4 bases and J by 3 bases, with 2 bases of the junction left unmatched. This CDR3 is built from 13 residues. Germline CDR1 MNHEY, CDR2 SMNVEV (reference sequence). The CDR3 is CASSSGQGYEQYF. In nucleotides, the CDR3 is TGTGCCAGCAGTTCAGGACAGGGCTACGAGCAGTACTTC.

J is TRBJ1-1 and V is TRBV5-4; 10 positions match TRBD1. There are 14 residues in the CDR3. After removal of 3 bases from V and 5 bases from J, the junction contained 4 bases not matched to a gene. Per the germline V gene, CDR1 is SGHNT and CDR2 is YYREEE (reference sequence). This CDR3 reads CASSSTGGRTEAFF. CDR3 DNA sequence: TGTGCCAGCAGCTCGACAGGGGGCCGGACTGAAGCTTTCTTT. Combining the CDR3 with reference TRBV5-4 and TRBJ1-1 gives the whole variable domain ETGVTQSPTHLIKTRGQQVTLRCSSQSGHNTVSWYQQALGQGPQFIFQYYREEENGRGNFPPRFSGLQFPNYSSELNVNALELDDSALYLCASSSTGGRTEAFFGQGTRLTVV.